A few counts support the clone carrying this TCR beta chain. The record originates from a study of blood T cell repertoires in COVID-19. Study in general: From the United States, Italy and Spain came samples of acute and convalescent COVID-19. The analysed material was cDNA or gDNA that came from T cells, B-cell-depleted T cells, or PBMCs.

In the authors' methods: It was from reference gene primer amplification that nucleated cell counts were estimated. Sequencing was performed with immunoSEQ multiplex PCR; in TCRdb, only in-frame clones are kept and a portion is missing. Clonal size and the V and J genes are those of that table, whereas D and trimming came from the DNA. The table lists 87,000 or so clones, about 86% of them singletons. Sequencing used peripheral blood. This clonotype originated in a woman of 80 years or more in a cohort sampled during active or convalescent COVID-19.

CDR3 DNA: TGCGCCAGCAGCTTGTTACGAGCCCCAGATACGCAGTATTTT. It codes for CASSLLRAPDTQYF. The chain employs TRBV5-1 and TRBJ2-3; D is unresolved. The V end was cut by 1 base, the J end by 4 bases, with 10 bases between. The CDR3 runs 14 residues. Germline CDR1 and CDR2: SGHRS and YFSETQ. Combining the CDR3 with reference TRBV5-1 and TRBJ2-3 gives the whole variable domain KAGVTQTPRYLIKTRGQQVTLSCSPISGHRSVSWYQQTPGQGLQFLFEYFSETQRNKGNFPGRFSGRQFSNSRSEMNVSTLELGDSALYLCASSLLRAPDTQYFGPGTRLTVL.